This T cell receptor beta chain stems from a study of PD-L1 blockade in urothelial cancer. Study-level background: Patients took up atezolizumab at some point between 2014 and 2015 at 1,200 mg intravenously every 3 weeks. After treatment start, blood was analyzed at 3 weeks (second dose) and at 6 weeks. A median about 140,000 T cells were found in blood samples.

Noted time point: pretreatment peripheral blood. Libraries were prepared by immunoSEQ multiplex PCR; TCRdb keeps only in-frame clonotypes and omits some of them. This sample has about 130,000 clones, with about 81% found just once. Trimming pared 6 bases from V and 7 bases from J, leaving 13 bases between. This CDR3 is built from 12 residues. CDR1 is MDHEN, CDR2 SYDVKM, per germline. The origin of this receptor is a man between 45 and 60 years old with urothelial cancer. This material consisted of PBMCs, taken around atezolizumab (anti-PD-L1) treatment. The V call is TRBV28, the J call TRBJ2-7; tentatively, D is TRBD1 (5 bases). The CDR3 loop reads CASRSSNREQYF. DNA of the CDR3: TGTGCCAGCAGGTCCTCGAACAGGGAGCAGTACTTC.